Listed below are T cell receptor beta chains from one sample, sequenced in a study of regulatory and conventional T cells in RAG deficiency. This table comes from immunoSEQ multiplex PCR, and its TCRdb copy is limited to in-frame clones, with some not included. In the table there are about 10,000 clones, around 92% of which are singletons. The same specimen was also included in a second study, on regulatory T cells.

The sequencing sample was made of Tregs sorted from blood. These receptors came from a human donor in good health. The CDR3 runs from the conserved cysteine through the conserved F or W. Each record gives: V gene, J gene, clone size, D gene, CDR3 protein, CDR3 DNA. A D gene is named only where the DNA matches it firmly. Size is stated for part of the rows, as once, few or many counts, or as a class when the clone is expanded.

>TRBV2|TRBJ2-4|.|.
CASREGQGGNIQYF
TGTGCCAGCAGGGAGGGGCAGGGGGGGAACATTCAGTACTTC
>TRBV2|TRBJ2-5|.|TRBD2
CASRRTSGRETQYF
TGTGCCAGCAGGAGGACTAGCGGGAGAGAGACCCAGTACTTC
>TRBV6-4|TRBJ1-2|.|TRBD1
CASSRTPGQGARGYGYTF
TGTGCCAGCAGTCGAACCCCGGGACAGGGGGCAAGGGGGTATGGCTACACCTTC
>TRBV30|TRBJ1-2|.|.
CAFPTPGPLLFNYGYTF
TGTGCCTTTCCGACTCCGGGACCGCTTCTCTTCAACTATGGCTACACCTTC
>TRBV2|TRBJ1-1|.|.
CASRVTTVGTEAFF
TGTGCCAGCAGGGTAACGACGGTAGGTACTGAAGCTTTCTTT
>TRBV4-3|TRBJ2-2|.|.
CASSYQSSGGELFF
TGCGCCAGCAGCTACCAATCCTCCGGCGGGGAGCTGTTTTTT
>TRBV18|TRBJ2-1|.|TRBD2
CASSPGSSGTHEQFF
TGTGCCAGCTCACCAGGTTCTAGCGGGACCCACGAGCAGTTCTTC
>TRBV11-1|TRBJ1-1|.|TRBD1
CASSPGTALMNTEAFF
TGTGCCAGCAGCCCTGGGACAGCTCTGATGAACACTGAAGCTTTCTTT
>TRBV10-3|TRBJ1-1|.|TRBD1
CAIKPGQTPEAFF
TGTGCCATCAAACCGGGACAGACCCCTGAAGCTTTCTTT
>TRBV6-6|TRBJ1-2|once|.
CASSRANNYGYTF
TGTGCCAGCAGCCGGGCGAATAACTATGGCTACACCTTC
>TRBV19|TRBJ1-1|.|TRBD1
CASSIMGTVNTEAFF
TGTGCCAGTAGTATAATGGGGACAGTGAACACTGAAGCTTTCTTT
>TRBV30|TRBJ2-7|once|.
CAWSVTSTPGYF
TGTGCCTGGAGTGTAACTAGTACCCCTGGGTACTTC
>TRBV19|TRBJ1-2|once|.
CASSRDVNYGYTF
TGTGCCAGTAGTAGGGACGTTAACTATGGCTACACCTTC
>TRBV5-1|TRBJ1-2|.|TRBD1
CASTATGGQEGYTF
TGCGCCAGCACAGCGACAGGGGGCCAGGAGGGCTACACCTTC
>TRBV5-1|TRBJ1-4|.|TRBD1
CASSRRDRGFGNEKLFF
TGCGCCAGCAGCCGCCGGGACAGAGGTTTCGGCAATGAAAAACTGTTTTTT
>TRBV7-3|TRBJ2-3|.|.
CASSLFSTDTQYF
TGTGCCAGCAGCTTATTTAGCACAGATACGCAGTATTTT
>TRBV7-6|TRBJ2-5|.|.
CASSSKPGLAQETQYF
TGTGCCAGCAGCTCTAAACCGGGACTGGCGCAAGAGACCCAGTACTTC
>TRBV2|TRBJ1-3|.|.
CASSEQGLAGNTIYF
TGTGCCAGCAGTGAACAGGGACTTGCTGGAAACACCATATATTTT
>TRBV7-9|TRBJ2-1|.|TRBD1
CASSSRTGVFIGEQFF
TGTGCCAGCAGCTCACGGACAGGGGTATTCATTGGTGAGCAGTTCTTC
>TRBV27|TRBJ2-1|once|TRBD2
CASSLAPGREEGYNEQFF
TGTGCCAGCAGTTTGGCCCCAGGGAGGGAGGAAGGATACAATGAGCAGTTCTTC
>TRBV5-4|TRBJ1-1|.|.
CASSLDRGVGPEAFF
TGTGCCAGCAGCTTGGATCGGGGGGTAGGCCCTGAAGCTTTCTTT
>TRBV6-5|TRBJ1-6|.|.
CASSPGLINSPLHF
TGTGCCAGCAGTCCGGGACTCATCAATTCACCCCTCCACTTT
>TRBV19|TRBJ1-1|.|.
CASSTGQPNTEAFF
TGTGCCAGTAGTACTGGTCAGCCGAACACTGAAGCTTTCTTT
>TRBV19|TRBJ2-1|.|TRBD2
CASSIKTSGMSYNEQFF
TGTGCCAGTAGTATAAAGACTAGCGGGATGTCCTACAATGAGCAGTTCTTC
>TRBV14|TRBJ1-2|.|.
CASSQQAISGYTF
TGTGCCAGCAGCCAACAGGCAATTAGCGGCTACACCTTC
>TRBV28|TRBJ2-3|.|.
CASSLKTPDTQYF
TGTGCCAGCAGCCTTAAGACACCGGATACGCAGTATTTT
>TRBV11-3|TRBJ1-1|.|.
CASSLDRPNTEAFF
TGTGCCAGCAGCTTAGACAGACCGAACACTGAAGCTTTCTTT
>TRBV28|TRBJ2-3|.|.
CASSWGHPSTDTQYF
TGTGCCAGCAGCTGGGGACACCCCAGCACAGATACGCAGTATTTT
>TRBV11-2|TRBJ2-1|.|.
CASGNGGGTPQFF
TGTGCCAGCGGCAATGGGGGCGGGACACCGCAGTTCTTC
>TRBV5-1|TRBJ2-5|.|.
CASSLVGVQETQYF
TGCGCCAGCAGCTTGGTAGGGGTACAAGAGACCCAGTACTTC
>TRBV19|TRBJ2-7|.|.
CASSTGSYEQYF
TGTGCCAGTAGTACAGGGAGCTACGAGCAGTACTTC
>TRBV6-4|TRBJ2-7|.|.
CASTPDPSTVTPYEQYF
TGTGCCAGCACTCCCGACCCCAGTACCGTTACCCCCTACGAGCAGTACTTC
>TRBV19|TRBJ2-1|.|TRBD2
CASSRTGLARSSYNEQFF
TGTGCCAGTAGTAGAACGGGACTAGCGAGATCTTCCTACAATGAGCAGTTCTTC
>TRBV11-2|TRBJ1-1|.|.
CASSLVGSEAFF
TGTGCCAGCAGCTTAGTCGGGTCTGAAGCTTTCTTT
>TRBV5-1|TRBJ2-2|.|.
CASSLSGNTGELFF
TGCGCCAGCAGCTTGAGCGGGAACACCGGGGAGCTGTTTTTT
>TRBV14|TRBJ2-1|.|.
CASSPSLGRKFF
TGTGCCAGCAGCCCCTCTTTGGGGAGAAAGTTCTTC
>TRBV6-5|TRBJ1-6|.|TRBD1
CASSYGQGRSPLHF
TGTGCCAGCAGTTATGGACAGGGGCGTTCACCCCTCCACTTT
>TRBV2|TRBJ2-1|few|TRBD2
CASLAGTSYNEQFF
TGTGCCAGCTTAGCGGGGACTTCCTACAATGAGCAGTTCTTC
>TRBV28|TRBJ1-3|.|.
CASSAAGHYSGNTIYF
TGTGCCAGCAGTGCCGCGGGACACTACTCTGGAAACACCATATATTTT
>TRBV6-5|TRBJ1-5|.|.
CASRTRDSNQPQHF
TGTGCCAGCAGGACGAGGGACAGCAATCAGCCCCAGCATTTT
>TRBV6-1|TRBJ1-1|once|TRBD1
CASSSGTGRGTEAFF
TGTGCCAGCAGTTCAGGGACAGGGAGGGGCACTGAAGCTTTCTTT
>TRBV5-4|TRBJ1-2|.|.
CASSTQGGYTF
TGTGCCAGCAGCACACAGGGTGGCTACACCTTC
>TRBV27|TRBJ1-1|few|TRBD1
CASSPKQGSTEAFF
TGTGCCAGCAGTCCAAAACAGGGGTCCACTGAAGCTTTCTTT
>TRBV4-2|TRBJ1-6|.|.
CASSQDARNSPLHF
TGTGCCAGCAGCCAAGATGCAAGGAATTCACCCCTCCACTTT
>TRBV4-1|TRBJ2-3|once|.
CASSQIGRERTDTQYF
TGCGCCAGCAGCCAGATAGGACGGGAACGCACAGATACGCAGTATTTT
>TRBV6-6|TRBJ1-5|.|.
CASVGGLGNQPQHF
TGTGCCAGCGTCGGGGGATTGGGCAATCAGCCCCAGCATTTT
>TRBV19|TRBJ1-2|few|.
CASRWILGQAGYTF
TGTGCCAGTAGATGGATTCTAGGACAAGCCGGCTACACCTTC
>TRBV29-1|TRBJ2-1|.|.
CSVDGEQFF
TGCAGCGTTGATGGCGAGCAGTTCTTC
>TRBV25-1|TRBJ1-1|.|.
CASSGKGGKNTEAFF
TGTGCCAGCAGTGGGAAAGGGGGAAAGAACACTGAAGCTTTCTTT
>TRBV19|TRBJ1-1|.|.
CASIRNTEAFF
TGTGCCAGTATCCGGAACACTGAAGCTTTCTTT
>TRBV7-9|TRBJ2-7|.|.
CASSLGSGVGGAEQYF
TGTGCCAGCAGCTTAGGGTCAGGGGTAGGAGGGGCGGAGCAGTACTTC
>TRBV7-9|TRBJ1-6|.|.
CASSSDINSPLHF
TGTGCCAGCAGCTCGGACATTAATTCACCCCTCCACTTT
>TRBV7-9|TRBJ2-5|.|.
CASSPLGETQYF
TGTGCCAGCAGCCCGTTGGGGGAGACCCAGTACTTC
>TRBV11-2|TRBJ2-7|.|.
CASSLVQGQEQYF
TGTGCCAGCAGCTTAGTTCAGGGTCAGGAGCAGTACTTC
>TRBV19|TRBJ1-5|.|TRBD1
CASSSWTGRNNQPQHF
TGTGCCAGTAGTTCCTGGACAGGGCGGAACAATCAGCCCCAGCATTTT
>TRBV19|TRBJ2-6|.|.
CASSMGGGGANVLTF
TGTGCCAGTAGTATGGGGGGCGGTGGGGCCAACGTCCTGACTTTC
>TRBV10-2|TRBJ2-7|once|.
CASSPQVREQYF
TGCGCCAGCAGTCCCCAGGTACGCGAGCAGTACTTC
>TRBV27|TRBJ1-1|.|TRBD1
CASWKQGMRTEAFF
TGTGCCAGCTGGAAACAGGGGATGAGGACTGAAGCTTTCTTT
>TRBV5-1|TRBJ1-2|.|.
CASSLSPALEAYTF
TGCGCCAGCAGCCTGAGTCCGGCCTTGGAGGCCTACACCTTC